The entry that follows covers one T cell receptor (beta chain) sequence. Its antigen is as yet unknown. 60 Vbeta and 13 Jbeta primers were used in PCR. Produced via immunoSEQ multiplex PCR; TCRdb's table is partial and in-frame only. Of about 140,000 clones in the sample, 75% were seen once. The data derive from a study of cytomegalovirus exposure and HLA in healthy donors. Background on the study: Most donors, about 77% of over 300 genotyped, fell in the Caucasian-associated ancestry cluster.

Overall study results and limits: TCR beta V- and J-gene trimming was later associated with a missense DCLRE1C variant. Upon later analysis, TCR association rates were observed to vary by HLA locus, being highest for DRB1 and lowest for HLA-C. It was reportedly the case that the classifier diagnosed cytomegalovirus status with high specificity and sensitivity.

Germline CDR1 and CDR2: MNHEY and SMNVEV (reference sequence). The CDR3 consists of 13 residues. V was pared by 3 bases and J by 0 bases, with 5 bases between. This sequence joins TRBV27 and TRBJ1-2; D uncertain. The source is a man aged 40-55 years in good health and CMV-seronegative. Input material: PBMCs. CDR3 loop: CASSFGPNYGYTF. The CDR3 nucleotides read TGTGCCAGCAGTTTTGGCCCTAACTATGGCTACACCTTC.